The source of this TCR beta chain is a study of cytomegalovirus exposure and HLA in healthy donors. Study-wide background: Later analysis reported that the 120 or so validation repertoires shared the platform of the 650 to 700 first-cohort repertoires.

CDR1 and CDR2 (germline): SNHLY, FYNNEI. This CDR3 has 16 residues. V lost 9 bases to trimming and J lost 5 bases; unmatched junction nucleotides: 13. Using immunoSEQ multiplex PCR, the repertoire was profiled, and TCRdb retains in-frame clones only, with some absent. The sample includes 150,000 to 200,000 clones, around nine tenths of them seen just once. Comment on this clone: The antigen remains undetermined.

General study findings and limits: The classifier reportedly diagnosed cytomegalovirus status with high sensitivity and specificity.

What was sequenced was PBMCs. The rearrangement links TRBV2 to TRBJ2-2, with 9 positions matching TRBD1. The receptor was isolated from a woman younger than 45 in good health and CMV-seronegative. DNA for the CDR3: TGTGCCAGTTATTTCCCCGGACAGGGGATAACCGGGGAGCTGTTTTTT. This codes for CASYFPGQGITGELFF.